This T cell receptor beta chain was obtained from a study of T-cell memory formation after mild COVID-19. Study summary: Largely, the TCR clusters proved donor specific. Study results and limitations: A subset of responding clones appeared in pre-infection memory, suggesting cross-reactive memory joined.

TCRdb ran MiXCR on the 5' RACE reads and lists one entry per CDR3 protein. The sample consists of about 560,000 distinct CDR3 sequences, roughly 20% of them appearing once. About this clonotype: Antigen specificity is unknown.

The TCR sequence derives from an adult woman who had mild COVID-19 (a few samples of this study predate the infection). Cell type and time point are not known. The sequenced sample consisted of PBMCs or a T cell subset sorted from them (not recorded which).

CDR3 bases: TGCAGTGCTAGAGTAACGGGAGTCTCCTACGAGCAGTACTTC. Encoded protein: CSARVTGVSYEQYF. The V and J genes are TRBV20-1 and TRBJ2-7; a weak D match, TRBD2 (6 bases). Germline V gives CDR1 DFQATT, CDR2 SNEGSKA (reference sequence). The CDR3 runs 14 residues. V shed 1 base and J shed 0 bases, with 10 bases lying between them.